A single sample gave rise to the 11 T cell receptor beta chains below, sequenced in a study of Ad26.COV2.S vaccination and SARS-CoV-2 variants. Treatment meaning: roughly 20 received Ad26.COV2.S at low or high dose, single or two shots; about five received placebo; per-sample allocation not given. Samples analyzed were those drawn on day 63 after the first vaccine or placebo injection. TCRdb's copy holds only in-frame clones and misses some; the assay was immunoSEQ multiplex PCR. The table lists roughly 460,000 clones, nearly 90% of them singletons. Material: peripheral blood, obtained in a trial of Ad26.COV2.S vaccine versus placebo. The receptors here all came from a person aged 18-60 years who received the Ad26.COV2.S COVID-19 vaccine or a placebo.

This clone was counted only a few times. The CDR3 reads CATGGGGAYEQFF. DNA for the CDR3: TGTGCCACCGGAGGCGGGGGGGCATATGAGCAGTTCTTC. The genes are TRBV24-1 and TRBJ2-1; TRBD2 agrees at 9 bases. Trimming cost V 9 bases and J 8 bases; bases outside gene matches: 7. The germline V gene encodes CDR1 KGHDR and CDR2 SFDVKD. CDR3 length equals 13 residues.

This clone showed up just a few times. J is TRBJ2-5 and V is TRBV4-1, with 7 bases fitting TRBD2. Trimming took 2 bases from V and 5 from J; bases not matched to a gene: 20. Germline-derived CDR1 and CDR2 are MGHRA and YSYEKL. CDR3 length: 19 residues. CDR3 amino acids: CASSQPTLTQRGASETQYF. The DNA of the CDR3 is TGCGCCAGCAGCCAACCGACCTTGACACAGCGGGGAGCCTCTGAGACCCAGTACTTC.

This chain links TRBV24-1 with TRBJ2-3, with 12 bases matching TRBD2. Per germline, CDR1 KGHDR and CDR2 SFDVKD. V trimming: 4 bases; J trimming: 5 bases; junction bases outside the gene matches: 6. This CDR3 region has 16 residues. CDR3 nucleotide sequence: TGTGCCACCAGTGACAAAGGACTAGCGGGGAAAGATACGCAGTATTTT. The encoded protein is CATSDKGLAGKDTQYF.

This clone has just one count. V is TRBV2 and J is TRBJ1-1; D is unresolved. The CDR3 consists of 12 residues. V lost 3 bases and J lost 3, with 5 bases in between. Germline V gene lookup returns CDR1 SNHLY and CDR2 FYNNEI. The CDR3 loop is CASSDPDTEAFF. The CDR3 DNA sequence: TGTGCCAGCAGTGATCCGGACACTGAAGCTTTCTTT.

The chain recombines TRBV18 with TRBJ1-1; D may be TRBD1 (5 bases). The CDR3 totals 16 residues. The germline V and J ends were trimmed by 3 bases and 1 base, with 15 bases remaining between them. Germline CDR1 reads KGHSH; CDR2 reads LQKENI. CDR3 sequence (DNA): TGTGCCAGCTCACCCCCGGGGATTGGGACGAACACTGAAGCTTTCTTT. Translated: CASSPPGIGTNTEAFF.

This chain connects TRBV15 to TRBJ1-3; D gene ambiguous. Germline CDR1 LNHNV, CDR2 YYDKDF (reference sequence). The CDR3 is 15 residues long. V dropped 0 bases and J dropped 1 base, with 7 bases sitting between them. As DNA, the CDR3 is TGTGCCACCAGCAGAGATCACGTTTCTGGAAACACCATATATTTT. It translates to CATSRDHVSGNTIYF.

Here the CDR3 reads CASSGGTSGVYNEQFF. In nucleotides, the CDR3 is TGTGCCAGTAGTGGGGGGACTAGCGGGGTCTACAATGAGCAGTTCTTC. This chain joins TRBV19 and TRBJ2-1; 13 bases map to TRBD2. The CDR3 is made up of 16 amino acids. CDR1 is LNHDA, CDR2 SQIVND, per germline (reference sequence). Germline trimming cut 5 bases from V and 3 bases from J; bases unmatched to any gene: 4. Full variable domain (remainder filled in from reference TRBV19 and TRBJ2-1): DGGITQSPKYLFRKEGQNVTLSCEQNLNHDAMYWYRQDPGQGLRLIYYSQIVNDFQKGDIAEGYSVSREKKESFPLTVTSAQKNPTAFYLCASSGGTSGVYNEQFFGPGTRLTVL.

The rearrangement uses TRBV28 and TRBJ2-1; 14 positions match TRBD2. Germline lookup yields CDR1 MDHEN and CDR2 SYDVKM. The CDR3 runs to 17 residues. V lost 7 bases and J lost 9; bases outside the gene matches: 14. The CDR3 reads CASTKGTSGSWGGEQFF. The DNA for the CDR3 is TGTGCCAGCACCAAAGGGACTAGCGGGAGTTGGGGTGGTGAGCAGTTCTTC.

CDR3 in DNA: TGTGCCTCTAAGCGGGATCATACAGATACGCAGTATTTT. Translation gives CASKRDHTDTQYF. The genes are TRBV19 and TRBJ2-3; 7 bases are a match to TRBD2. The germline CDR1 and CDR2 sequences are LNHDA and SQIVND (reference sequence). The CDR3 consists of 13 residues. Unmatched junction bases numbered 8, after V lost 11 bases and J lost 3 bases. Full variable domain (missing parts from reference TRBV19 and TRBJ2-3): DGGITQSPKYLFRKEGQNVTLSCEQNLNHDAMYWYRQDPGQGLRLIYYSQIVNDFQKGDIAEGYSVSREKKESFPLTVTSAQKNPTAFYLCASKRDHTDTQYFGPGTRLTVL.

The CDR3: CASRRDPSSYNEQFF. The CDR3 region has the DNA TGTGCCAGCAGACGGGACCCCAGCTCCTACAATGAGCAGTTCTTC. The rearrangement joins TRBV3-1 (or the pseudogene TRBV3-2) to TRBJ2-1, with D perhaps assigned TRBD1 or TRBD2 (5 bases each). V lost 6 bases to trimming and J lost 0 bases, with 12 bases between them. Germline CDR1 is LGHDT and CDR2 is YNNKEL (reference sequence). The CDR3 has 15 amino acids.

The chain couples TRBV3-1 (or the pseudogene TRBV3-2) to TRBJ2-2; D remains ambiguous. The CDR3 is 13 amino acids. CDR1 LGHDT and CDR2 YNNKEL come from the germline V gene (reference sequence). V was clipped by 1 base and J by 3 bases, with 3 bases between them. In DNA form, the CDR3 reads TGTGCCAGCAGCCAAGGTTACACCGGGGAGCTGTTTTTT. Its protein product is CASSQGYTGELFF.